This entry lists 3 T cell receptor beta chains sequenced from one sample in a study of blood T cell repertoires in COVID-19. Produced via immunoSEQ multiplex PCR; TCRdb's table is partial and in-frame only. Of approximately 40,000 clones in the sample, approximately 83% were seen once. Sequencing input: peripheral blood. Receptors were obtained from an older woman with acute or convalescent COVID-19.

The chain carries TRBV28 and TRBJ1-2; 10 bases align to TRBD1. Germline V CDR1 and CDR2: MDHEN, SYDVKM. V was clipped by 6 bases and J by 6 bases; unmatched bases: 10. The CDR3 has 15 amino acids. The CDR3 nucleotides are TGTGCCAGCAGGGGGACAGGGGTGGATCGGCATGGCTACACCTTC. It yields the protein CASRGTGVDRHGYTF.

The chain uses TRBV6-1 and TRBJ2-1; D possibly corresponds to TRBD2 (5 bases). Trimming shortened V by 3 bases and J by 9 bases, and 15 bases separated the two germline ends. CDR1 MNHNS and CDR2 SASEGT come from the germline V gene. CDR3 length equals 14 residues. In nucleotides, the CDR3 is TGTGCCAGCAGTGAGTTACGGGGTTATGGTGAGCAGTTCTTC. Translating gives CASSELRGYGEQFF.

The chain recombines TRBV12-5 with TRBJ1-1; 9 bases match TRBD1. The germline V gene has CDR1 LGHNT and CDR2 FRNRAP. The length of the CDR3 is 15 residues. V was clipped by 7 bases and J by 4 bases; unmatched bases: 10. Here the CDR3 DNA reads TGTGCTAGTGCCCTGGCCGGGACAGGGTTCACTGAAGCTTTCTTT. Protein product: CASALAGTGFTEAFF.